Listed below are T cell receptor beta chains from one sample, sequenced in a study of low-dose radiotherapy and immunotherapy resistance in tumors. TCRdb reprocessed the reads with MiXCR, giving one entry per CDR3 protein. The data hold some 100,000 distinct CDR3 sequences, with around 20% observed a single time. The sequencing here drew on PBMCs, taken after low-dose radiotherapy plus immunotherapy. The receptors originated from a male donor with prostate cancer. Both conserved end residues are part of each CDR3. Fields, in order: D gene, J gene, clone size, V gene, CDR3 protein, CDR3 DNA. D genes are given only for firm matches. Clone size, where shown, is once, few, many, or a class for clones that have expanded.

.,TRBJ2-7,many,TRBV14,CASSQALQGGEQYF,TGTGCCAGCAGCCAAGCACTCCAGGGTGGCGAGCAGTACTTC
.,TRBJ2-7,many,TRBV2,CASSDSSEIQRQYF,TGTGCCAGCAGTGATTCGTCGGAAATCCAGCGGCAGTACTTC
.,TRBJ2-7,few,TRBV28,CASSLGTPGAYEQYF,TGTGCCAGCAGCCTCGGTACCCCAGGGGCCTACGAGCAGTACTTC
.,TRBJ2-7,many,TRBV7-6,CASSLEVEAYEQYF,TGTGCCAGCAGCTTAGAGGTAGAAGCCTACGAGCAGTACTTC
TRBD2,TRBJ2-3,many,TRBV3-1,CASSPLRGLAGKSGTDTQYF,TGTGCCAGCAGCCCACTACGGGGACTAGCGGGGAAAAGTGGGACAGATACGCAGTATTTT
TRBD1,TRBJ1-1,many,TRBV10-3,CAISEGGRGSTEAFF,TGTGCCATCAGTGAGGGAGGCAGGGGGTCCACTGAAGCTTTCTTT
TRBD1,TRBJ1-5,many,TRBV6-2/TRBV6-3,CASRTGFGQPQHF,TGTGCCAGCAGGACAGGGTTCGGTCAGCCCCAGCATTTT
TRBD2,TRBJ2-3,many,TRBV20-1,CSVGSAGTSMTDTQYF,TGCAGTGTGGGGTCGGCGGGGACTAGTATGACAGATACGCAGTATTTT
TRBD1,TRBJ2-7,many,TRBV6-8,CASSSPGRGLYEQYF,TGTGCCAGCAGCTCCCCTGGCAGGGGGCTTTACGAGCAGTACTTC
.,TRBJ2-7,.,TRBV25-1,CASSGLREGGPHEQYF,TGTGCCAGCAGTGGTCTAAGGGAGGGGGGGCCCCACGAGCAGTACTTC
TRBD1,TRBJ1-4,few,TRBV6-1,CASRTSGGELFF,TGTGCCAGCAGGACTTCAGGGGGCGAACTGTTTTTT
TRBD1,TRBJ2-1,.,TRBV29-1,CSGGQVGSGEQFF,TGCAGCGGCGGACAGGTAGGATCGGGTGAGCAGTTCTTC
.,TRBJ1-2,many,TRBV2,CASSEEGFRGYTF,TGTGCCAGCAGTGAAGAGGGATTCCGGGGCTACACCTTC
.,TRBJ2-5,many,TRBV5-1,CASSLDFGETQYF,TGCGCCAGCAGCTTGGATTTCGGGGAGACCCAGTACTTC
.,TRBJ1-2,once,TRBV12-3/TRBV12-4,CASSTDTAGRYTF,TGTGCCAGCAGTACGGACACCGCTGGACGCTACACCTTC
.,TRBJ2-5,many,TRBV10-1,CASSESPLGYQETQYF,TGCGCCAGCAGTGAGAGCCCCTTGGGTTACCAAGAGACCCAGTACTTC
.,TRBJ2-3,few,TRBV11-2,CASTRDSRARAQYF,TGTGCCAGCACCCGGGACTCCAGGGCTCGGGCGCAGTATTTT